This TCR beta chain comes out of a study of vaccination effects on CD4 cells after COVID-19. Study details: Prior to sequencing, the ViraFEST assay stimulated PBMC with viral peptide pools, which expanded the antigen-specific CD4+ T cells. Post-vaccine samples followed the second dose by a median of 72 days. Each well held 2 million to 2.5 million PBMC cultured with around 9.2 ug/ml peptides and around 11 IU/ml IL-2.

The ends lost 7 bases at V and 7 bases at J; junction bases unmatched: 8. Germline assignment: CDR1 SNHLY and CDR2 FYNNEI. CDR3 length: 13 amino acids. Following a 10-day culture, CD4+ T cells were purified. Of the BNT162b2 and mRNA-1273 vaccines, participants received two doses of one or the other. Cultures got half-medium changes with IL-2 on days 3 and 7. Comments on this clone: Its antigen is unknown.

Only in-frame clones appear in the TCRdb table, and some are missing; sequencing was by immunoSEQ multiplex PCR. Of tens of thousands of clones in the sample, around 85% were seen once. This receptor was obtained from a human donor who received a COVID-19 vaccine. The source material was CD4+ T cells from PBMCs cultured without peptide, sampled after COVID-19 vaccination. The V and J genes are TRBV2 and TRBJ1-2, with 8 nucleotides matching TRBD1. The DNA for the CDR3 is TGTGCCAGCAATGACAGGGGATTCGGTGGCTACACCTTC. Its protein product is CASNDRGFGGYTF.